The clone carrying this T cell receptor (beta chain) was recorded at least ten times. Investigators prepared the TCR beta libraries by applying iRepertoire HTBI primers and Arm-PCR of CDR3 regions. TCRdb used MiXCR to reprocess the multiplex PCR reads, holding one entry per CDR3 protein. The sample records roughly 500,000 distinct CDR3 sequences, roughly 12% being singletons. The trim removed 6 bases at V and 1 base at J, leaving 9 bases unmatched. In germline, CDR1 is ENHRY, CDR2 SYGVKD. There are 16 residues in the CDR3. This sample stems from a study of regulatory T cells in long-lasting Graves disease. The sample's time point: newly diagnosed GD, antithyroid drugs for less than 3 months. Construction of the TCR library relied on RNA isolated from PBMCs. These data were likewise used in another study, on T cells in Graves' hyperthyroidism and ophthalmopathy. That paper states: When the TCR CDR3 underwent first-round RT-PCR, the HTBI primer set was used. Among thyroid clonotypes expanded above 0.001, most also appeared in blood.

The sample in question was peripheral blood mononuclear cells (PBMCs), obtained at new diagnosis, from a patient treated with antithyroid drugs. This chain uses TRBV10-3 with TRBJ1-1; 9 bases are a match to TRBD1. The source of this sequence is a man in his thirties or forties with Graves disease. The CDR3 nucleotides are TGTGCCATCAGGAAACAACCGGGACAGGGGAACACTGAAGCTTTCTTT. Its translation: CAIRKQPGQGNTEAFF.